The clone carrying this TCR beta chain occurred a few times. This entry belongs to a study of blood T cell repertoires in COVID-19. Study at large: COVID-19 samples, acute and convalescent, were from the United States, Italy and Spain. From T cells, B-cell-depleted T cells, or PBMCs came the material, which was cDNA or gDNA.

As originally analysed: The assay estimated nucleated cells by amplifying reference gene primers. Using immunoSEQ multiplex PCR, the repertoire was profiled, and TCRdb retains in-frame clones only, with some absent. From that table come the V and J calls and clone size; the DNA was used to work out D and trimming. This table holds approximately 150,000 clones, 80% found once. CDR1 and CDR2 from the germline V gene are MDHEN and SYDVKM. This CDR3 region has 14 residues. V was trimmed by 9 bases and J by 0 bases, leaving 12 bases between them. The source of this sequence is a woman aged 50 to 60 with acute or convalescent COVID-19. Sample: peripheral blood. The rearrangement uses TRBV28 and TRBJ2-4; D not certain. The CDR3 here is CASKTSGAKNIQYF. For the CDR3, the DNA is TGTGCCAGTAAAACCTCAGGAGCCAAAAACATTCAGTACTTC.